A selection of T cell receptor beta chains follows, all from one sample in a study of blood T cells in healthy people across ages. A single record per CDR3 protein comes from TCRdb applying MiXCR to the 5' RACE reads. The repertoire has roughly 2 million distinct CDR3 sequences, around 48% of them found once; the top ten carry over 2%. Specimen: blood. The source is a middle-aged woman in good health. Each CDR3 is given with its conserved first and last residue. The order of the fields is J gene, clone size, V gene, CDR3 protein. Rows may omit the clone size; those that give it use once, few, many or a size class.

TRBJ1-2	few	TRBV12-3/TRBV12-4	CASSSSGGWRGYTF
NA	NA	TRBV9	CASSVLSGVPYNEQYF
TRBJ1-2	NA	TRBV5-1	CASSGYRGRRNYGYTF
TRBJ2-2	NA	TRBV12-3/TRBV12-4	CASRSGPHNTGELFF
TRBJ1-5	NA	TRBV6-6	CASSYPLGSSGQPQHF
TRBJ2-5	NA	TRBV5-1	CASTNNGQETQYF
TRBJ1-6	NA	TRBV6-1	CASSPGAVSNSPLHF
TRBJ2-5	NA	TRBV27	CASSSLDRMETQYF
TRBJ2-1	NA	TRBV2	CASSIYRAPGGGFF
TRBJ2-1	NA	TRBV7-2	CASSLMGGVDEQFF
TRBJ2-5	few	TRBV7-8	CASSLTPGGETQYF
TRBJ2-7	NA	TRBV7-2	CASSNNYYEQYF
TRBJ2-1	NA	TRBV6-1	CASSRISGTASQYNEQFF
NA	NA	TRBV6-2/TRBV6-3	CAGSERGETQYF